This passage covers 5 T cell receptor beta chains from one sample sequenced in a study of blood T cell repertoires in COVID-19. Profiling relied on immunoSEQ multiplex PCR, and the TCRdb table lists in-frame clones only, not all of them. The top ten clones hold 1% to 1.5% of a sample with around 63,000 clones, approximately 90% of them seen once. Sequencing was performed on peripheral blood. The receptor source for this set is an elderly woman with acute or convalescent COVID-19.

The CDR3 sequence: CASSQAGHPFYNEQFF. The CDR3 DNA follows: TGTGCCAGCAGCCAGGCAGGACACCCTTTTTACAATGAGCAGTTCTTC. The chain recombines TRBV14 with TRBJ2-1; weak D call: TRBD1 (5 bases). Germline V CDR1 and CDR2: SGHDN, FVKESK. V was clipped by 3 bases and J by 4 bases, with 16 bases between them. There are 16 residues in the CDR3. The whole variable domain, remainder taken from reference TRBV14 and TRBJ2-1, is EAGVTQFPSHSVIEKGQTVTLRCDPISGHDNLYWYRRVMGKEIKFLLHFVKESKQDESGMPNNRFLAERTGGTYSTLKVQPAELEDSGVYFCASSQAGHPFYNEQFFGPGTRLTVL.

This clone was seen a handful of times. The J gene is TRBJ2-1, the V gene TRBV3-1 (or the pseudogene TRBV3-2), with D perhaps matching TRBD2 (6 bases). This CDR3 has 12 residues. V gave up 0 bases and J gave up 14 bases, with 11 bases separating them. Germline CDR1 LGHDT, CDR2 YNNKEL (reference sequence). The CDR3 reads CASSQEGTVEFF. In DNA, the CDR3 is TGTGCCAGCAGCCAAGAAGGGACTGTAGAGTTCTTC.

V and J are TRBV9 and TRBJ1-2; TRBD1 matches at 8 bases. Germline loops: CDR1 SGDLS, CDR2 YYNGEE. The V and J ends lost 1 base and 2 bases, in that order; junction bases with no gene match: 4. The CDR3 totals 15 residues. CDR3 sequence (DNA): TGTGCCAGCAGCGTAATCAGGGGGCCAAACTATGGCTACACCTTC. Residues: CASSVIRGPNYGYTF.

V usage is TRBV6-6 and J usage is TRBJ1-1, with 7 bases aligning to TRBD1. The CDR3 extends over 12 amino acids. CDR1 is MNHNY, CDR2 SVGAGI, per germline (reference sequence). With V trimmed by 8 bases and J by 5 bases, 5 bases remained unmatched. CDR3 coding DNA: TGTGCCAGCGGCAGGGGGAGGACTGAAGCTTTCTTT. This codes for CASGRGRTEAFF.

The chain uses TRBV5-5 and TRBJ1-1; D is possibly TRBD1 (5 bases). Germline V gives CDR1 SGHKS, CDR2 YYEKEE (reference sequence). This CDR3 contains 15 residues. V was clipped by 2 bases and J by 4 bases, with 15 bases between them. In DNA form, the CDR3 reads TGTGCCAGCAGCTTTCAAGGGGCTTTGGTCACTGAAGCTTTCTTT. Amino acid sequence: CASSFQGALVTEAFF. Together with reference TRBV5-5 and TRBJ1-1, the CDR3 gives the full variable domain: DAGVTQSPTHLIKTRGQQVTLRCSPISGHKSVSWYQQVLGQGPQFIFQYYEKEERGRGNFPDRFSARQFPNYSSELNVNALLLGDSALYLCASSFQGALVTEAFFGQGTRLTVV.